A single T cell receptor beta chain is shown here with its context. The germline CDR1 and CDR2 sequences are LNHNV and YYDKDF (reference sequence). V lost 4 bases, J lost 1 base, and 8 bases lay in between. CDR3 length: 13 amino acids. Measured with immunoSEQ multiplex PCR; TCRdb has only the in-frame clones, and not every one. The repertoire has just over 250,000 clones, around 84% of them found once; the top ten carry approximately 4.3%. The data originate from a study of blood T cell repertoires in COVID-19. The sample comprised PBMCs or T cells enriched from blood (not recorded which). The chain uses TRBV15 and TRBJ2-7; D is unclear. This receptor was identified in a young man with acute COVID-19. DNA of the CDR3: TGTGCCACCAGCATAACTGGTTCCTACGAGCAGTACGTC. Amino acid sequence: CATSITGSYEQYV.